This paragraph reports one TCR beta chain. Its cognate antigen is unknown. The data derive from a study of beta chain features in type 1 diabetes. CDR1 is LGHNA and CDR2 is YNFKEQ in the germline V gene. The CDR3 covers 16 residues. Trimming removed 0 bases from V and 1 base from J, with 13 bases in between. Findings of the study overall: A moderate, significant TCRB CDR3 shortening appeared in type 1 diabetes across four CD4+ subsets. Reduced insertions and increased deletions marked VDJ junctions in type 1 diabetes patients. Patients and controls would be equally affected if PCR favored shorter templates.

As every portion of the isolated RNA was reverse transcribed, the sequencing read expressed TCRB transcripts. Only in-frame clones appear in the TCRdb table, and some are missing; sequencing was by immunoSEQ multiplex PCR. The data show 300,000 to 400,000 clones, roughly 9.8% seen once. Stem cell-like memory, regulatory, central memory and naive CD4+ cells were sorted via CD45RO/CCR7/CD25/CD127/CD95/CD27. Sequencing was carried out using central memory CD4+ T cells from blood. This sequence originates from a man aged 30 to 39 with type 1 diabetes. This chain joins TRBV4-2 and TRBJ2-7; D is possibly TRBD2 (6 bases). CDR3 loop: CASSQDAGRNSYEQYF. CDR3 coding DNA: TGTGCCAGCAGCCAAGATGCGGGACGGAATTCCTACGAGCAGTACTTC.